The sequence of this T cell receptor (beta chain) was determined in a study of breast tumors, draining lymph nodes, adjacent tissues. Notes on the study in general: Most tumor T cells seemingly derive from lymph node, then expand in tumor. Tumors had less TCR diversity than lymph nodes, more than nontumor tissue. That most tumor T cells come from lymph nodes remained unproven.

TCRdb ran MiXCR on the multiplex PCR reads and lists one entry per CDR3 protein. The repertoire consists of approximately 130,000 distinct CDR3 sequences, with around 20% occurring once and the leading ten covering roughly 2.2%. With 7 bases clipped from V and 7 bases from J, the junction kept 2 bases outside the gene matches. CDR3 size: 13 residues. Samples came from axillary lymph nodes draining the breast cancer. At least ten counts were recorded for this clonotype. Its specificity is unknown. The specimen was axillary lymph node tissue. The rearrangement links TRBV12-3 or TRBV12-4 to TRBJ2-2; TRBD2 matches 11 bases. The TCR originated in a female donor with breast cancer. Some clones in this sample may be carry-over from other donors' samples. The CDR3 loop reads CASTGTSGGELFF. The CDR3, as DNA: TGTGCCAGCACCGGGACTAGCGGCGGGGAGCTGTTTTTT.